The T cell receptor beta chain under discussion was sequenced for a study of T cell repertoires in cytomegalovirus infection. For the study at large: Based on public TCR beta signatures, there were indications of CMV infection and of a matching HLA type.

Regarding the study as a whole: HLA-C-restricted CMV clonotypes gave the most frequent clonotype in two of eight donors. Accumulated public TCR beta family frequency recognized individuals carrying CMV together with the relevant HLA.

Concerning this clonotype: Its matching antigen is unknown.

TCRdb re-derived calls from the reads in MiXCR, one entry per CDR3 protein. Of 650,000 to 900,000 distinct CDR3 sequences in the sample, 25% to 35% were seen once. In germline, CDR1 is LNHDA, CDR2 SQIVND (reference sequence). The CDR3 has 13 amino acids. The V end lost 1 base, the J end lost 12 bases, and 13 bases lay between the germline ends. The chain recombines TRBV19 with TRBJ2-1; D might be TRBD1 (5 bases). The sample in question was cultured CD8+ T cells from PBMCs, obtained from culture after CMV antigen stimulation. This receptor was obtained from a human donor in good health (CMV status not recorded). Some clones in this sample may be carry-over from other donors' samples. CDR3 in DNA: TGTGCCAGTAGTATAGCTGGACAAAATTTGCAGTTCTTC. It encodes CASSIAGQNLQFF.